This record covers a single TCR beta chain. The sample originates from a study of blood T cell repertoires in COVID-19. Overall study: Nucleic acid was either cDNA or gDNA, and it came from T cells, B-cell-depleted T cells, or PBMCs.

Participants spanned ages about 18 to 100 years and resided in about two dozen US areas. Participants were placed into cohorts based on the clinical history they reported. In the source study's methods: Reference gene primer amplification in the assay estimated nucleated cell counts. Produced via immunoSEQ multiplex PCR; TCRdb's table is partial and in-frame only. That table is the source of V, J and clone size, and D and trimming were worked out from the DNA. Of 200,000 or so clones in the sample, about 91% are singletons; the top ten hold approximately 2.3%. The clonotype originates from a woman in her thirties or forties with acute COVID-19. Specimen: PBMCs or T cells enriched from blood (not recorded which).

The CDR3: CASSQRTAEAFF. The CDR3, as DNA: TGTGCCAGTAGCCAACGGACAGCTGAAGCTTTCTTT. The chain uses TRBV19 and TRBJ1-1; tentative D call: TRBD1 (6 bases). Trimming removed 6 bases from V and 6 bases from J, with 11 bases in between. Germline CDR1 reads LNHDA; CDR2 reads SQIVND (reference sequence). The CDR3 runs to 12 residues.